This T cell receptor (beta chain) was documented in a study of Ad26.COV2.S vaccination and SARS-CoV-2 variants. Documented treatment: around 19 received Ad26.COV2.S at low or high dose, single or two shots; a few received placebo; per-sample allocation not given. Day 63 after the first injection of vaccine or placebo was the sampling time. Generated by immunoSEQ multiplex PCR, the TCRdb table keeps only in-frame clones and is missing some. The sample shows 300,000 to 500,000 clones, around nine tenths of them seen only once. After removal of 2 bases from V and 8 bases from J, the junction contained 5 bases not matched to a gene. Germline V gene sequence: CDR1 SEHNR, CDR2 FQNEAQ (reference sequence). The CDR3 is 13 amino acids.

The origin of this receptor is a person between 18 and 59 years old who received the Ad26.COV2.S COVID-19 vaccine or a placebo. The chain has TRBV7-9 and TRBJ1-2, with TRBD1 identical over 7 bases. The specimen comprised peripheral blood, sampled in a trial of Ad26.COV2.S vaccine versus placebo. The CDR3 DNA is TGTGCCAGCAGCTTAAGGGGGCGTGAAGGCTACACCTTC. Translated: CASSLRGREGYTF.